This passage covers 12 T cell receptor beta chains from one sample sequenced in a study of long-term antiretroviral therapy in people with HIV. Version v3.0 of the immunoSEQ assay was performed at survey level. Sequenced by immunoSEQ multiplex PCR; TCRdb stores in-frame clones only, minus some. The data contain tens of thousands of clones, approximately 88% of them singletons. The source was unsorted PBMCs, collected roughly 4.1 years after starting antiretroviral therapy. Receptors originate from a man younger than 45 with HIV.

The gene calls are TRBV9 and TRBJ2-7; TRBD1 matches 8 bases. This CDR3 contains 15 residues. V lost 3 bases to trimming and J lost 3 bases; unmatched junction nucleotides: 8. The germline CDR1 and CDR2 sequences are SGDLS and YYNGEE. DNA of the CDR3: TGTGCCAGCAGCGCGGGACAGGCGCCGTACTACGAGCAGTACTTC. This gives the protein CASSAGQAPYYEQYF.

CDR3 in amino acids: CASSLGTSNEQYF. In DNA form, the CDR3 reads TGTGCCAGCAGCTTGGGGACATCCAACGAGCAGTACTTC. The chain joins TRBV5-4 to TRBJ2-7, with D perhaps TRBD1 (5 bases). The CDR3 is 13 residues long. Per the germline V gene, CDR1 is SGHNT and CDR2 is YYREEE (reference sequence). V lost 0 bases and J 5 bases, leaving 9 bases between the germline ends.

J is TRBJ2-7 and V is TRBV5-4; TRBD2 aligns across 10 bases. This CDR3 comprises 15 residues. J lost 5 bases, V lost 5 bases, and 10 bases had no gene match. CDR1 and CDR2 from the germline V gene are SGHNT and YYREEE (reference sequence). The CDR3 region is CASSAPGTSVHEQYF. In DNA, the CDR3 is TGTGCCAGCAGTGCGCCCGGGACTAGCGTCCACGAGCAGTACTTC.

CDR3 coding DNA: TGTGCCACCAGCAGAGATCTAGGCAGGATGAGCAATCAGCCCCAGCATTTT. Translating it yields CATSRDLGRMSNQPQHF. The rearrangement links TRBV15 to TRBJ1-5; the D is unclear. The CDR3 is 17 amino acids. V shed 0 bases and J shed 1 base, with 13 bases lying between them. Germline CDR1 reads LNHNV; CDR2 reads YYDKDF (reference sequence).

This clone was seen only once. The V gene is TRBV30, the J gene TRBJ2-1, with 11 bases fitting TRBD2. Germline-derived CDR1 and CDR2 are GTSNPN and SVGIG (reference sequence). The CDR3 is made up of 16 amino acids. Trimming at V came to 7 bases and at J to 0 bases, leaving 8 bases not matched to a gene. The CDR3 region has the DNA TGTGCCTCGCTAGCGGGGGGCACTGGCTCCTACAATGAGCAGTTCTTC. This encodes CASLAGGTGSYNEQFF. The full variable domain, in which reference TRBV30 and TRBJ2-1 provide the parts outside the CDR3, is SQTIHQWPATLVQPVGSPLSLECTVEGTSNPNLYWYRQAAGRGLQLLFYSVGIGQISSEVPQNLSASRPQDRQFILSSKKLLLSDSGFYLCASLAGGTGSYNEQFFGPGTRLTVL.

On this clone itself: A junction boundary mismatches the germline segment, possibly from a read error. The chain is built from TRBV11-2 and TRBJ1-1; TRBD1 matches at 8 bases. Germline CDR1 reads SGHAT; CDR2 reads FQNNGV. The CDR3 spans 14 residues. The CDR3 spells CASSRPGGGGIMVF. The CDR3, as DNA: TGTGCCAGCAGTCGTCCAGGGGGCGGCGGGATAATGGTCTTT.

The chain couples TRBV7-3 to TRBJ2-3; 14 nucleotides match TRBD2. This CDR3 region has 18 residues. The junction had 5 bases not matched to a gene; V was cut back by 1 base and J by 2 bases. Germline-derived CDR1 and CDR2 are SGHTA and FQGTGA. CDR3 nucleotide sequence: TGTGCCAGCAGCTTAAGAATGGGACTAGCGGGAGACACAGATACGCAGTATTTT. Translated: CASSLRMGLAGDTDTQYF.

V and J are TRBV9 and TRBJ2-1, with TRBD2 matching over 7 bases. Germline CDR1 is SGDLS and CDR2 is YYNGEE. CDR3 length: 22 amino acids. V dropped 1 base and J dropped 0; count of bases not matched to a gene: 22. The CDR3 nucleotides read TGTGCCAGCAGCGTACAGGCAACCGGGACTACTTCGACCCCTAGCTCCTACAATGAGCAGTTCTTC. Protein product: CASSVQATGTTSTPSSYNEQFF.

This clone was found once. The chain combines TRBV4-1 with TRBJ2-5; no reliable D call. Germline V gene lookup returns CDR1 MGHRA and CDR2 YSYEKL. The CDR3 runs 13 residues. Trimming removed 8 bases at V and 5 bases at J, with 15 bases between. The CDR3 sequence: CASGRMTGETQYF. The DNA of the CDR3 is TGCGCCAGCGGTCGTATGACCGGGGAGACCCAGTACTTC.

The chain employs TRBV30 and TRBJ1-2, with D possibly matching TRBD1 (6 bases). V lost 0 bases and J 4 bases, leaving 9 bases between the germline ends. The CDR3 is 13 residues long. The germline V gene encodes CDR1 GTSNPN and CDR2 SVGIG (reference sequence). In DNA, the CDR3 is TGTGCCTGGAGTGTAGACAGGCCCTATGGCTACACCTTC. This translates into CAWSVDRPYGYTF. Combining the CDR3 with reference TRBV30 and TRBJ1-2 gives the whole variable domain SQTIHQWPATLVQPVGSPLSLECTVEGTSNPNLYWYRQAAGRGLQLLFYSVGIGQISSEVPQNLSASRPQDRQFILSSKKLLLSDSGFYLCAWSVDRPYGYTFGSGTRLTVV.

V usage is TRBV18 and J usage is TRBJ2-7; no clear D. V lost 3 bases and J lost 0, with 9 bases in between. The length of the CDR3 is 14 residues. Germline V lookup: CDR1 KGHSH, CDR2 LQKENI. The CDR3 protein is CASSPTPNSYEQYF. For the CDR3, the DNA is TGTGCCAGCTCACCCACCCCCAACTCCTACGAGCAGTACTTC.

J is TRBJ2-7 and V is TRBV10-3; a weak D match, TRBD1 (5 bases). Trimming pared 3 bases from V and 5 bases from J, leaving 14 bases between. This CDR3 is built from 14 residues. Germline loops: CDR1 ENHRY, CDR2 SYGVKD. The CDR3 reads CAISEGRVRDEQYF. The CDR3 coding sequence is TGTGCCATCAGTGAAGGCAGGGTACGTGACGAGCAGTACTTC.